The next 10 T cell receptor beta chains were all read from a single sample in a study of T cell responses to AZD1222 COVID-19 vaccine. The table came from immunoSEQ multiplex PCR; TCRdb's copy has only in-frame clones and leaves some out. The sample lists roughly 170,000 clones, roughly 88% occurring once. Material: peripheral blood, obtained on day 0 of AZD1222 vaccination. These receptor sequences come from an adult in good health.

The chain links TRBV11-1 to TRBJ2-7; possibly TRBD1 for D (5 bases). This CDR3 is 15 amino acids long. Germline V gene data show CDR1 as SGHAT and CDR2 as FQDESV (reference sequence). Deletions cut 0 bases from V and 1 base from J, with 10 bases between. DNA for the CDR3: TGTGCCAGCAGCTTAGCGCCCACAGGATCCTACGAGCAGTACTTC. It yields the protein CASSLAPTGSYEQYF. Drawing the rest from reference TRBV11-1 and TRBJ2-7, the complete variable domain is EAEVAQSPRYKITEKSQAVAFWCDPISGHATLYWYRQILGQGPELLVQFQDESVVDDSQLPKDRFSAERLKGVDSTLKIQPAELGDSAMYLCASSLAPTGSYEQYFGPGTRLTVT.

This clone was seen a few times. The chain carries TRBV2 and TRBJ2-4; D is ambiguous. Trimming left V 4 bases short and J 7 bases short, with 20 bases between. This CDR3 contains 16 residues. The germline V gene has CDR1 SNHLY and CDR2 FYNNEI. The CDR3 sequence: CASSVSRVPLGNIQYF. Written as DNA, the CDR3 is TGTGCCAGCAGTGTCTCCCGGGTCCCCTTGGGGAACATTCAGTACTTC.

This clone was observed a few times. The chain is built from TRBV18 and TRBJ2-7, with TRBD2 as a possible D gene (5 bases). This CDR3 spans 12 amino acids. V lost 6 bases, J lost 7 bases, and 13 bases lay in between. Germline V lookup: CDR1 KGHSH, CDR2 LQKENI. The CDR3 here is CASSPTKTEQYF. CDR3 nucleotides: TGTGCCAGCTCTCCGACTAAGACTGAGCAGTACTTC.

CDR3 nucleotide sequence: TGTGCCAGCAGTCCGGGACAGGCTGGGACTGAAGCTTTCTTT. Residues: CASSPGQAGTEAFF. The chain recombines TRBV28 with TRBJ1-1; TRBD1 matches at 8 bases. Unmatched junction bases numbered 7, after V lost 5 bases and J lost 5 bases. The CDR3 has 14 residues. CDR1 MDHEN and CDR2 SYDVKM come from the germline V gene.

V is TRBV12-3 or TRBV12-4 and J is TRBJ1-1, with D hard to call. The CDR3 totals 13 residues. V lost 6 bases and J 2 bases, leaving 10 bases between the germline ends. The CDR3 DNA is TGTGCCAGCAGAGTCCAGGCCAACACTGAAGCTTTCTTT. The encoded protein is CASRVQANTEAFF.

The chain combines TRBV30 with TRBJ1-2; possible D gene TRBD1, 6 bases. Trimming cost V 3 bases and J 7 bases, with 15 bases left between them. Germline-derived CDR1 and CDR2 are GTSNPN and SVGIG (reference sequence). The CDR3 has 13 residues. CDR3 residues: CAWSLRGGAGYTF. CDR3 nucleotides: TGTGCCTGGAGCCTACGAGGGGGGGCTGGCTACACCTTC. Variable domain in full (rest from reference TRBV30 and TRBJ1-2): SQTIHQWPATLVQPVGSPLSLECTVEGTSNPNLYWYRQAAGRGLQLLFYSVGIGQISSEVPQNLSASRPQDRQFILSSKKLLLSDSGFYLCAWSLRGGAGYTFGSGTRLTVV.

J is TRBJ2-2 and V is TRBV2, with D perhaps TRBD1 (5 bases). CDR1 is SNHLY and CDR2 is FYNNEI in the germline V gene. This CDR3 has 15 amino acids. Trimming removed 3 bases from V and 0 bases from J, with 8 bases in between. The CDR3 DNA is TGTGCCAGCAGTGATTGGGGCCCGAACACCGGGGAGCTGTTTTTT. It specifies CASSDWGPNTGELFF. The full variable domain, rest sourced from reference TRBV2 and TRBJ2-2, is EPEVTQTPSHQVTQMGQEVILRCVPISNHLYFYWYRQILGQKVEFLVSFYNNEISEKSEIFDDQFSVERPDGSNFTLKIRSTKLEDSAMYFCASSDWGPNTGELFFGEGSRLTVL.

V gene TRBV1 combines with J gene TRBJ2-7. TRBV1 is tagged as a pseudogene. This CDR3 comprises 15 residues. The CDR3 loop is CTSTAPAESLYEQYF. DNA of the CDR3: TGCACCAGCACCGCCCCGGCCGAGTCCCTTTACGAGCAGTACTTC.

V gene TRBV28 combines with J gene TRBJ2-1; 12 bases are a match to TRBD2. This CDR3 contains 20 residues. CDR1 and CDR2 (germline): MDHEN, SYDVKM. V was clipped by 7 bases and J by 3 bases; unmatched bases: 19. This chain's CDR3 is CASNPRDRLTSGSLYNEQFF. The CDR3 coding sequence is TGTGCCAGCAATCCGCGGGACAGGTTGACTAGCGGGAGCCTCTACAATGAGCAGTTCTTC.

The gene calls are TRBV9 and TRBJ2-1, with D hard to call. Germline V CDR1 and CDR2: SGDLS, YYNGEE. The CDR3 spans 14 residues. V dropped 6 bases and J dropped 8 bases, with 18 bases sitting between them. This CDR3 reads CASTVSGAVDEQFF. CDR3 coding DNA: TGTGCCAGCACCGTGTCTGGAGCCGTCGATGAGCAGTTCTTC.